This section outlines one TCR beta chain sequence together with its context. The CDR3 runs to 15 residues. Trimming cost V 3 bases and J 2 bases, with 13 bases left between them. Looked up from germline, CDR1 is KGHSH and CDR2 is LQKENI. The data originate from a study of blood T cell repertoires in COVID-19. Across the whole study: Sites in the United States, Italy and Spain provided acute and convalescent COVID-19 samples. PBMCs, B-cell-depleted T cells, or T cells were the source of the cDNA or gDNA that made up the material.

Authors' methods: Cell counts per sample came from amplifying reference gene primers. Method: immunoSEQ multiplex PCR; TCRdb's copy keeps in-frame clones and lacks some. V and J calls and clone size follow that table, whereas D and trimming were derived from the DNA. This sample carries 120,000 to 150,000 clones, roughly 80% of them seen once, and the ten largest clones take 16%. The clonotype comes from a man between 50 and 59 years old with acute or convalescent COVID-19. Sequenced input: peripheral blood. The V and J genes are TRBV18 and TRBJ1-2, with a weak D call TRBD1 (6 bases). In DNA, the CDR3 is TGTGCCAGCTCACCTCGGGACACCCCAAACTATGGCTACACCTTC. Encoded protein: CASSPRDTPNYGYTF.